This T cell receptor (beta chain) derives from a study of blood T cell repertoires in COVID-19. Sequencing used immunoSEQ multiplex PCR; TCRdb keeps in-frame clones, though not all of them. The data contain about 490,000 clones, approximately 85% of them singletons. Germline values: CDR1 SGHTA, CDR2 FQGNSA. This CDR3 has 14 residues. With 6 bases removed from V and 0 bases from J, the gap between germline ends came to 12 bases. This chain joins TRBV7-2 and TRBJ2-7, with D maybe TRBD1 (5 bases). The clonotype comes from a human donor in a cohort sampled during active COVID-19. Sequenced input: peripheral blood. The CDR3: CASSGNRHSYEQYF. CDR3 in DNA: TGTGCCAGCAGTGGGAACAGGCACTCCTACGAGCAGTACTTC.